Listed below are T cell receptor beta chains from one sample, sequenced in a study of blood T cell repertoires in COVID-19. Only in-frame clones appear in the TCRdb table, and some are missing; sequencing was by immunoSEQ multiplex PCR. The data show 250,000 to 350,000 clones, about nine tenths seen once. Sequencing used peripheral blood. The receptors here all came from a woman aged 30 to 39 with COVID-19, enrolled during active disease. CDR3s include the opening cysteine and the closing phenylalanine or tryptophan. Size is omitted from some rows. Given values are once, few, many or a class for expanded clones.

V,J,size,CDR3
TRBV5-4,TRBJ2-5,NA,CASSISGRTWETQYF
TRBV6-5,TRBJ2-3,NA,CASSSSGGTDTQYF
TRBV6-5,TRBJ1-2,NA,CASSYVQDNYGYTF
TRBV7-3,TRBJ2-3,NA,CASSRTGGGTDTQYF
TRBV4-1,TRBJ2-7,few,CASSQEDYFRVDEQYF
TRBV9,TRBJ2-5,few,CASSVGTSGKETQYF
TRBV13,TRBJ2-3,NA,CASSLGLAGGQDTQYF
TRBV4-2,TRBJ2-3,NA,CASSPGNPAGVPDTQYF
TRBV5-1,TRBJ2-5,NA,CASGAGQNRETQYF
TRBV7-3,TRBJ2-2,once,CASTLSSGSNGELFF
TRBV11-2,TRBJ2-7,NA,CASSLEGLGEQYF
TRBV15,TRBJ1-6,NA,CATSRDVSSYNSPLHF
TRBV13,TRBJ1-1,NA,CASSLETLGPDVAFF
TRBV30,TRBJ2-3,NA,CAWMLTGDTQYF
TRBV28,TRBJ1-2,once,CASYRGYTF
TRBV13,TRBJ2-7,NA,CASSLALRGEQYF
TRBV5-1,TRBJ1-2,NA,CASSLAVEGSSGYTF
TRBV29-1,TRBJ2-7,NA,CSVAPGSGGYEQYF
TRBV20-1,TRBJ2-7,NA,CSARTGYEQYF
TRBV21-1,TRBJ1-6,NA,CASSNPASRGLGNSPLHF
TRBV28,TRBJ1-4,NA,CASSLAGGATNEKLFF
TRBV27,TRBJ2-2,NA,CATYTGELFF
TRBV7-9,TRBJ2-5,NA,CASSSATSGKETQYF
TRBV4-1,TRBJ1-1,NA,CASSQPPTGTVNTEAFF
TRBV28,TRBJ1-4,NA,CASSDRGGEKLFF
TRBV11-3,TRBJ2-3,NA,CASSAGATDTQYF
TRBV16,TRBJ1-1,NA,CASSQFRGRDTEAFF
TRBV4-1,TRBJ2-3,NA,CASSQEGGTDTQYF
TRBV2,TRBJ2-6,NA,CASITAVSGANVLTF